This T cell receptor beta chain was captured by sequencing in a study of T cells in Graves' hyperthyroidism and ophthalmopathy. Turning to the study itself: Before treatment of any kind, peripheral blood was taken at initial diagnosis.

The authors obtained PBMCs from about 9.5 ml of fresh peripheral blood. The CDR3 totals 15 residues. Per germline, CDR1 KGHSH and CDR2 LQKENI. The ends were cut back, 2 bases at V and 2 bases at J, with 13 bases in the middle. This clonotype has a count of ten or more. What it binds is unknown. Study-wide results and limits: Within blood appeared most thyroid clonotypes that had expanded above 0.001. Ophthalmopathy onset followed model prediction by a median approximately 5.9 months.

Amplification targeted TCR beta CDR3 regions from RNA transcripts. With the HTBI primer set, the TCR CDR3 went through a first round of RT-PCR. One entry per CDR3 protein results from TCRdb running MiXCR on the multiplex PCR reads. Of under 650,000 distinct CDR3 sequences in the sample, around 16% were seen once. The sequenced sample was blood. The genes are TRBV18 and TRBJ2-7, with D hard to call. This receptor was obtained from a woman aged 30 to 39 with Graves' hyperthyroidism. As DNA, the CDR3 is TGTGCCAGCTCACCAGGGTCCACCGGAACCTACGAGCAGTACTTC. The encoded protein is CASSPGSTGTYEQYF.